The 2 T cell receptor beta chains below were found in one sample sequenced in a study of a mutant IDH1 vaccine in newly diagnosed glioma. The assay was immunoSEQ multiplex PCR, and TCRdb's table has in-frame clones only and misses some. The table lists 35,000 to 45,000 clones, 78% of them singletons. What these receptors recognize is not known. Time point meaning: week 23, last vaccination. The content of each vaccine dose was 300 ug of mutant IDH1 20-mer peptide, and topical imiquimod accompanied it. The material sequenced was PBMCs, taken from a glioma patient whose treatment included an IDH1 peptide vaccine. Receptor source: a woman aged 40-49 years with glioma. Some clones in this sample may be carry-over from other donors' samples.

V and J are TRBV10-3 and TRBJ2-7; 8 bases match TRBD1. Germline V gene sequence: CDR1 ENHRY, CDR2 SYGVKD. J lost 6 bases, V lost 4 bases, and 2 bases had no gene match. The CDR3 sequence is 12 residues long. CDR3 sequence reads: CAISGTGPEQYF. The CDR3 DNA sequence: TGTGCCATCAGTGGGACAGGGCCCGAGCAGTACTTC.

The J gene is TRBJ2-7, the V gene TRBV6-5, with D possibly TRBD1 on 6 matching bases. Trimming stripped 0 bases from V and 5 bases from J, with 14 bases between. The CDR3 extends over 15 amino acids. The V gene's germline CDR1 is MNHEY and CDR2 SVGAGI. The CDR3 DNA sequence: TGTGCCAGCAGTTACTCTGGGGGCAATAAGAACGAGCAGTACTTC. It encodes CASSYSGGNKNEQYF.